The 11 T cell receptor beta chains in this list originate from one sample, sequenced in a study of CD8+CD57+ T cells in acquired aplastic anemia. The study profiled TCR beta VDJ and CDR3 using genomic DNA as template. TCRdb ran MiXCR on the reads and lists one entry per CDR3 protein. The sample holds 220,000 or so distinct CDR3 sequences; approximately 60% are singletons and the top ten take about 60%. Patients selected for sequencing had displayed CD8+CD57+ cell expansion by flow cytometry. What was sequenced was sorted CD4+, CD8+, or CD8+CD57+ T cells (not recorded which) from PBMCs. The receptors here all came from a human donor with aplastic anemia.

The CDR3 loop is CASSPVAGGGDTQYF. CDR3 DNA sequence: TGTGCCAGCAGCCCAGTAGCGGGAGGAGGAGATACGCAGTATTTT. This chain connects TRBV7-8 to TRBJ2-3; 10 positions match TRBD2. Germline V gene sequence: CDR1 SGHVS, CDR2 FQNEAQ. This CDR3 is 15 amino acids long. Unmatched junction bases numbered 7, after V lost 5 bases and J lost 5 bases. Full variable domain (remainder filled in from reference TRBV7-8 and TRBJ2-3): GAGVSQSPRYKVAKRGQDVALRCDPISGHVSLFWYQQALGQGPEFLTYFQNEAQLDKSGLPSDRFFAERPEGSVSTLKIQRTQQEDSAVYLCASSPVAGGGDTQYFGPGTRLTVL.

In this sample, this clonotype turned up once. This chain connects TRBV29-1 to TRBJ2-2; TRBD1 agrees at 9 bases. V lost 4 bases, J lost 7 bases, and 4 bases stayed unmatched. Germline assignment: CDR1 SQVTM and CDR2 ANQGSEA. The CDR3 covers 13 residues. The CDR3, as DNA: TGCAGCGTTGTTGGACAGGGGAGCGGGGAGCTGTTTTTT. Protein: CSVVGQGSGELFF.

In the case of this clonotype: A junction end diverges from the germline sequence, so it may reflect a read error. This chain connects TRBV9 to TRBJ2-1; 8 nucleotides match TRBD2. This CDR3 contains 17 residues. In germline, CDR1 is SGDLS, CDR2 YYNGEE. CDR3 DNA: TGTGCCGGCAGCGTCAAAGCGGGAGAGCCCTCCTACAATGAGCAGTTCTTC. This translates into CAGSVKAGEPSYNEQFF. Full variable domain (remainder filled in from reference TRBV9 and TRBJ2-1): DSGVTQTPKHLITATGQRVTLRCSPRSGDLSVYWYQQSLDQGLQFLIQYYNGEERAKGNILERFSAQQFPDLHSELNLSSLELGDSALYFCAGSVKAGEPSYNEQFFGPGTRLTVL.

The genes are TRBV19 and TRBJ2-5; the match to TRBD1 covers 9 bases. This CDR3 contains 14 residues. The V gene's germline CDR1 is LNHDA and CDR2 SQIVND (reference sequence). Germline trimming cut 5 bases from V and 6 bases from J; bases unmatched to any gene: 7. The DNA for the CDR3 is TGTGCCAGTAGTGCCGGACAGGGGCCACAGACCCAGTACTTC. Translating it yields CASSAGQGPQTQYF.

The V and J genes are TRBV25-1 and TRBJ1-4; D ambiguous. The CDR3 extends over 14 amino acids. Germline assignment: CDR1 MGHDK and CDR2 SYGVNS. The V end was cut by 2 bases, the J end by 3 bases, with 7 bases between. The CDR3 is CASSELSANEKLFF. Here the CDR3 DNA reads TGTGCCAGCAGTGAACTTTCGGCTAATGAAAAACTGTTTTTT.

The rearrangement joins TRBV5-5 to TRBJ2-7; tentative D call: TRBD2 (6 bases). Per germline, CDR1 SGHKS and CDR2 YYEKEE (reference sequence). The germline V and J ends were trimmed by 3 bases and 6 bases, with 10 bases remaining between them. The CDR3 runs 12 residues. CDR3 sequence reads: CASSWRVSEQYF. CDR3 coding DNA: TGTGCCAGCAGCTGGAGGGTTTCCGAGCAGTACTTC.

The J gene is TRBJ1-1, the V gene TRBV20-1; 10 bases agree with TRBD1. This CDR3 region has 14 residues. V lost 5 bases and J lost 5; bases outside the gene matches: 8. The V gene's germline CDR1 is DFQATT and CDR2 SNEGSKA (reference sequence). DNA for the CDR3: TGCAGTGCTGTCTGGACAGGGGGTAGGACTGAAGCTTTCTTT. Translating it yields CSAVWTGGRTEAFF.

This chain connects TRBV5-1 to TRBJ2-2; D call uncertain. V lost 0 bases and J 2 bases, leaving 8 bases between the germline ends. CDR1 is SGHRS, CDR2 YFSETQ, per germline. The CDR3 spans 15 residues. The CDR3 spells CASSLEGFNTGELFF. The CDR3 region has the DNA TGCGCCAGCAGCTTGGAAGGATTTAACACCGGGGAGCTGTTTTTT.

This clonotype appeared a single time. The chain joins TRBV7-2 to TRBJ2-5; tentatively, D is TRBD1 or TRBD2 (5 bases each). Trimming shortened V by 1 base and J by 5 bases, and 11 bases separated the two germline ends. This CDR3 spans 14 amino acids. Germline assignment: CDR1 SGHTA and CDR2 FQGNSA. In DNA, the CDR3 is TGTGCCAGCAGCTTAGATTTAGGGACGGAGACCCAGTACTTC. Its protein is CASSLDLGTETQYF.

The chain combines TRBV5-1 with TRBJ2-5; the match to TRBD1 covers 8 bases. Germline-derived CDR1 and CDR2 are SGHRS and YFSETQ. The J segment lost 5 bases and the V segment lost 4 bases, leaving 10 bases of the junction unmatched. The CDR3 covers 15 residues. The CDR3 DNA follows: TGCGCCAGCAGCCCCGGACAGGGTCGAGGGGAGACCCAGTACTTC. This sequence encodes CASSPGQGRGETQYF.

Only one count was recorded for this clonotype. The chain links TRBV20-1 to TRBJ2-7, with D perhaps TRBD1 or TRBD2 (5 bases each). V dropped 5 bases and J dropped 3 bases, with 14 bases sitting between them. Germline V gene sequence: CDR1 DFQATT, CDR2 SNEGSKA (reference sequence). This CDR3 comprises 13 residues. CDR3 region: CSARGPRDYEQYF. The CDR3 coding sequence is TGCAGTGCTCGGGGACCCCGGGACTACGAGCAGTACTTC.